The 8 T cell receptor beta chains in this list originate from one sample, sequenced in a study of control samples from healthy donors and cancer patients. The repertoire was sequenced with immunoSEQ multiplex PCR; TCRdb's copy has only in-frame clones and lacks some. The sample has under 85,000 clones, 80% to 95% seen once. The sequenced sample was PBMCs. The receptors stem from a woman between 40 and 55 years old with lung cancer.

The chain joins TRBV5-4 to TRBJ1-2; a possible D gene is TRBD1 (5 bases). The germline gives CDR1 SGHNT, CDR2 YYREEE (reference sequence). V gave up 4 bases and J gave up 5 bases, with 9 bases separating them. The CDR3 sequence is 12 residues long. For the CDR3, the DNA is TGTGCCAGCAGCCTGGACACTTATGGCTACACCTTC. It yields the protein CASSLDTYGYTF.

The chain employs TRBV2 and TRBJ1-6; TRBD1 is a possible D gene (5 bases). Per the germline V gene, CDR1 is SNHLY and CDR2 is FYNNEI. The CDR3 contains 11 residues. V lost 3 bases to trimming and J lost 17 bases, with 11 bases between them. The CDR3 sequence: CASSDDSPIHF. CDR3 DNA: TGTGCCAGCAGTGATGACAGTCCTATCCACTTT.

This sequence joins TRBV10-2 and TRBJ1-4; unclear D gene. The CDR3 covers 14 residues. Germline V gives CDR1 WSHSY, CDR2 SAAADI. V gave up 5 bases and J gave up 0 bases, with 7 bases separating them. CDR3 loop: CASSPGTTNEKLFF. CDR3 bases: TGCGCCAGCAGTCCGGGAACAACTAATGAAAAACTGTTTTTT.

This clone was observed a single time. V gene TRBV5-4 combines with J gene TRBJ1-3; perhaps TRBD1 as D (5 bases). Germline CDR1 and CDR2: SGHNT and YYREEE (reference sequence). V gave up 7 bases and J gave up 3 bases, with 14 bases separating them. The CDR3 covers 14 residues. The CDR3 protein is CASGETVGGNTIYF. Here the CDR3 DNA reads TGTGCCAGCGGGGAGACAGTAGGTGGAAACACCATATATTTT.

The CDR3 coding sequence is TGTGCCAGCAACGTGGACATGGGCACTGAAGCTTTCTTT. It specifies CASNVDMGTEAFF. The chain is built from TRBV2 and TRBJ1-1; D is possibly TRBD1 (5 bases). Germline CDR1 reads SNHLY; CDR2 reads FYNNEI. CDR3 length: 13 residues. Trimming removed 7 bases at V and 4 bases at J, with 13 bases between.

The chain joins TRBV7-9 to TRBJ1-1; no reliable D call. The V gene lost 5 bases and the J gene lost 7 bases, with 8 bases spanning the gap. The CDR3 has 11 amino acids. Germline lookup yields CDR1 SEHNR and CDR2 FQNEAQ (reference sequence). CDR3 DNA: TGTGCCAGCAGCCAAGAGCTTGAAGCTTTCTTT. It is translated as CASSQELEAFF.

The chain has TRBV5-1 and TRBJ2-5; D not resolved. The CDR3 consists of 14 residues. CDR1 and CDR2 (germline): SGHRS, YFSETQ. The ends were cut back, 2 bases at V and 5 bases at J, with 13 bases in the middle. CDR3 sequence reads: CASSLSGSGETQYF. DNA of the CDR3: TGCGCCAGCAGCTTATCCGGGTCCGGGGAGACCCAGTACTTC. The full variable domain, its missing parts supplied by reference TRBV5-1 and TRBJ2-5, is KAGVTQTPRYLIKTRGQQVTLSCSPISGHRSVSWYQQTPGQGLQFLFEYFSETQRNKGNFPGRFSGRQFSNSRSEMNVSTLELGDSALYLCASSLSGSGETQYFGPGTRLLVL.

The rearrangement links TRBV7-9 to TRBJ1-4; D is unresolved. Germline values: CDR1 SEHNR, CDR2 FQNEAQ (reference sequence). The CDR3 totals 17 residues. V was trimmed by 1 base and J by 8 bases, leaving 20 bases between them. CDR3 residues: CASSLDPSSPSVEKLFF. DNA for the CDR3: TGTGCCAGCAGCTTAGATCCCAGCAGTCCCTCCGTCGAAAAACTGTTTTTT. The full variable domain, rest sourced from reference TRBV7-9 and TRBJ1-4, is DTGVSQNPRHKITKRGQNVTFRCDPISEHNRLYWYRQTLGQGPEFLTYFQNEAQLEKSRLLSDRFSAERPKGSFSTLEIQRTEQGDSAMYLCASSLDPSSPSVEKLFFGSGTQLSVL.